The present T cell receptor beta chain was sequenced within a study of T cell responses to AZD1222 COVID-19 vaccine. This table comes from immunoSEQ multiplex PCR, and its TCRdb copy is limited to in-frame clones, with some not included. The table lists 150,000 to 200,000 clones, 87% of them singletons, with around 2.9% in the top ten. Findings and caveats of the study: Seropositive at baseline were only a handful of AZD1222 recipients. Spike as a whole was targeted by vaccine-associated CD4 TCRs, dominant at 160-218 and 743-854. The sample set comprised mostly white British donors with more females, and clonal diversity was possibly underestimated.

Regarding this clone: Antigen specificity is unknown.

The J segment lost 5 bases and the V segment lost 0 bases, leaving 8 bases of the junction unmatched. The germline V gene has CDR1 SGHRS and CDR2 YFSETQ. This CDR3 spans 16 amino acids. This specimen consisted of peripheral blood, obtained on day 0 of MenACWY control vaccination. The chain carries TRBV5-1 and TRBJ2-3; 8 bases match TRBD1. The sequence was obtained from an adult in good health. CDR3 sequence (DNA): TGCGCCAGCAGCTTGGAAGGACAGGGCTGGAAAGATACGCAGTATTTT. This translates into CASSLEGQGWKDTQYF. The full variable domain, with the rest looked up from reference TRBV5-1 and TRBJ2-3, is KAGVTQTPRYLIKTRGQQVTLSCSPISGHRSVSWYQQTPGQGLQFLFEYFSETQRNKGNFPGRFSGRQFSNSRSEMNVSTLELGDSALYLCASSLEGQGWKDTQYFGPGTRLTVL.